This T cell receptor beta chain was captured by sequencing in a study of glioma-infiltrating T cells after dendritic cell vaccination. The table came from immunoSEQ multiplex PCR; TCRdb's copy has only in-frame clones and leaves some out. Of under 130,000 clones listed, 80% to 90% are singletons. The CDR3 runs 15 residues. V lost 1 base and J lost 2; bases outside the gene matches: 3. Germline V lookup: CDR1 SGHDN, CDR2 FVKESK. Material: blood, obtained before dendritic cell vaccination. The clonotype was recovered from a human donor with glioblastoma. The chain uses TRBV14 and TRBJ2-7, with 9 bases that match TRBD1. CDR3 protein: CASSQGTGEPYEQYF. The CDR3 coding sequence is TGTGCCAGCAGCCAAGGGACAGGGGAGCCCTACGAGCAGTACTTC. The whole variable domain, remainder taken from reference TRBV14 and TRBJ2-7, is EAGVTQFPSHSVIEKGQTVTLRCDPISGHDNLYWYRRVMGKEIKFLLHFVKESKQDESGMPNNRFLAERTGGTYSTLKVQPAELEDSGVYFCASSQGTGEPYEQYFGPGTRLTVT.